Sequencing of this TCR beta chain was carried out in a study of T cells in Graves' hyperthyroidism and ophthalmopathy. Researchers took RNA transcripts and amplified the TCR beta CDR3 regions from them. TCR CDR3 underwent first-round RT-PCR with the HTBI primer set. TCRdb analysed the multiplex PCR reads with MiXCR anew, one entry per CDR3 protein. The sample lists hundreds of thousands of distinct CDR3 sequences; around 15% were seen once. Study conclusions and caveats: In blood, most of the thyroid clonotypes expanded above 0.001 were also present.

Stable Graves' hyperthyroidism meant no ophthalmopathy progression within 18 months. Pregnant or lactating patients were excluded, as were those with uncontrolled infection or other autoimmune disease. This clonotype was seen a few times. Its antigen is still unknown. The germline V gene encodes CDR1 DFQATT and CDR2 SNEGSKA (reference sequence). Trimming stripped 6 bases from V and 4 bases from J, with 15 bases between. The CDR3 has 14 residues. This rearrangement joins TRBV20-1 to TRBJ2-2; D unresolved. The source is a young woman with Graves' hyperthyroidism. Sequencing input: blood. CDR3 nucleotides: TGCAGTGCCGATTCACCGACGGTCACCGGGGAGCTGTTTTTT. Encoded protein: CSADSPTVTGELFF.